The subject of this entry is one T cell receptor beta chain. No antigen is known for it. Researchers prepared the TCRbeta library using unique molecular identifiers, the study reports. TCRdb reprocessed the PCR reads via MiXCR and lists one record per CDR3 protein. The data contain approximately 650,000 distinct CDR3 sequences, about an eighth of them singletons. The data originate from a study of T-cell reconstitution after alpha-beta-depleted transplantation in children. General study points: It was surviving recipient T cells and thymic progenitors that gave some patients high TCRbeta diversity at day 60. Alpha-beta T cells about two months after transplant reportedly derived from several hundred expanded graft clones. T cells produced anew were the main source of T-cell counts and diversity one year after transplant.

The sequenced sample was PBMCs, obtained before TCRalphabeta/CD19-depleted stem cell transplant. The TCR originated in a girl under 10 years old with congenital amegakaryocytic thrombocytopenia, due to receive a stem cell transplant.

The CDR3 bases are TGCAGTGCTAGATCCGCCGGGGGCCCCGGGGAGCTGTTTTTT. It is translated as CSARSAGGPGELFF. The chain has TRBV20-1 and TRBJ2-2, with D perhaps being TRBD1 or TRBD2 (6 bases each). CDR3 size: 14 residues. The V end was cut by 2 bases, the J end by 6 bases, with 13 bases between. Germline V CDR1 and CDR2: DFQATT, SNEGSKA (reference sequence).